One sample yielded the 26 T cell receptor beta chains listed below, sequenced in a study of blood T cell repertoires in COVID-19. Repertoires were generated with immunoSEQ multiplex PCR, while TCRdb's copy carries only in-frame clones and drops some. This sample has approximately 500,000 clones, with about 89% found just once. The specimen sequenced was peripheral blood. The origin of the receptors is a woman aged 50 to 65 with COVID-19, enrolled during active disease.

Only one count was recorded for this clone. The chain combines TRBV19 with TRBJ1-4; 8 positions match TRBD1. Germline loops: CDR1 LNHDA, CDR2 SQIVND (reference sequence). The ends lost 5 bases at V and 0 bases at J; junction bases unmatched: 8. The CDR3 has 17 amino acids. DNA of the CDR3: TGTGCCAGTAGTCCGGGACAGGAGCTTTCAACTAATGAAAAACTGTTTTTT. This encodes CASSPGQELSTNEKLFF.

J is TRBJ2-2 and V is TRBV30; D remains ambiguous. V gave up 1 base and J gave up 6 bases, with 6 bases separating them. Germline CDR1 reads GTSNPN; CDR2 reads SVGIG (reference sequence). The CDR3 length is 12 residues. The CDR3 spells CAWSGPPGELFF. CDR3 DNA sequence: TGTGCCTGGAGTGGGCCCCCCGGGGAGCTGTTTTTT. Looking up the rest from reference TRBV30 and TRBJ2-2 gives the full variable domain: SQTIHQWPATLVQPVGSPLSLECTVEGTSNPNLYWYRQAAGRGLQLLFYSVGIGQISSEVPQNLSASRPQDRQFILSSKKLLLSDSGFYLCAWSGPPGELFFGEGSRLTVL.

The genes are TRBV27 and TRBJ1-2, with D tentatively TRBD1 (6 bases). Trimming shortened V by 5 bases and J by 3 bases, and 16 bases separated the two germline ends. Looked up from germline, CDR1 is MNHEY and CDR2 is SMNVEV (reference sequence). The CDR3 is 15 residues long. The CDR3 DNA is TGTGCCAGCAGTGAACGGGACACCTCCGACTATGGCTACACCTTC. Protein: CASSERDTSDYGYTF.

V usage is TRBV5-8 and J usage is TRBJ1-5; D gene unclear. Germline CDR1 reads SGHTS; CDR2 reads YDEGEE. V lost 1 base and J 7 bases, leaving 6 bases between the germline ends. The length of the CDR3 is 12 residues. CDR3 nucleotide sequence: TGTGCCAGCAGCTTGTTATCCCAGCCCCAGCATTTT. Its protein product is CASSLLSQPQHF.

The chain carries TRBV5-6 and TRBJ1-2, with D maybe TRBD1 (6 bases). Germline-derived CDR1 and CDR2 are SGHDT and YYEEEE. The V and J ends lost 4 bases and 4 bases respectively, with 14 bases between them. CDR3 length: 14 residues. CDR3 residues: CASSPKTGIYGYTF. CDR3 nucleotide sequence: TGTGCCAGCAGCCCCAAGACAGGAATCTATGGCTACACCTTC.

The chain joins TRBV5-1 to TRBJ2-1; 7 bases fit TRBD1. After removal of 7 bases from V and 1 base from J, the junction contained 8 bases not matched to a gene. CDR1 SGHRS and CDR2 YFSETQ come from the germline V gene. The CDR3 totals 15 residues. The CDR3 nucleotides are TGCGCCAGCGGAACCGACAGGGTATCCTACAATGAGCAGTTCTTC. Translated: CASGTDRVSYNEQFF. The variable domain in full, with the rest retrieved from reference TRBV5-1 and TRBJ2-1, is KAGVTQTPRYLIKTRGQQVTLSCSPISGHRSVSWYQQTPGQGLQFLFEYFSETQRNKGNFPGRFSGRQFSNSRSEMNVSTLELGDSALYLCASGTDRVSYNEQFFGPGTRLTVL.

The rearrangement joins TRBV7-2 to TRBJ2-2; TRBD2 matches 11 bases. Germline assignment: CDR1 SGHTA and CDR2 FQGNSA. The CDR3 has 18 amino acids. The trim removed 5 bases at V and 3 bases at J, leaving 11 bases unmatched. CDR3 region: CASSTYHAGLADTGELFF. CDR3 nucleotide sequence: TGTGCCAGCAGCACTTACCATGCGGGACTAGCGGACACCGGGGAGCTGTTTTTT.

The V call is TRBV21-1, the J call TRBJ2-7; the D segment call TRBD1 is taken from the table without a DNA check. TRBV21-1 is flagged as a pseudogene. This CDR3 is 16 amino acids long. DNA of the CDR3: TGTGCCGTCGCTTCACCTGGAGACAGGGCGGCCTACGAGCAGTACTTC. Its protein is CAVASPGDRAAYEQYF.

The chain joins TRBV19 to TRBJ1-1; D is perhaps TRBD1 (6 bases). The CDR3 runs to 18 residues. Germline V gives CDR1 LNHDA, CDR2 SQIVND (reference sequence). The germline V and J ends were trimmed by 4 bases and 6 bases, with 27 bases remaining between them. The CDR3 reads CASSTLRGGGGIFAEAFF. DNA of the CDR3: TGTGCCAGTAGTACCTTAAGGGGTGGGGGCGGTATCTTCGCTGAAGCTTTCTTT.

The CDR3 loop is CAWSVKQGLVTEAFF. CDR3 nucleotide sequence: TGTGCCTGGAGTGTGAAACAGGGTCTTGTCACTGAAGCTTTCTTT. This rearrangement joins TRBV30 to TRBJ1-1; D perhaps matches TRBD1 (6 bases). The ends were cut back, 0 bases at V and 4 bases at J, with 15 bases in the middle. The CDR3 sequence is 15 residues long. Germline V gives CDR1 GTSNPN, CDR2 SVGIG (reference sequence).

This clone was counted between two and nine times. This CDR3 is missing its conserved last phenylalanine or tryptophan, likely due to a read error. The limits of the CDR3 on the DNA are not certain, so only TCRdb's listed CDR3 is given. The rearrangement joins TRBV2 to TRBJ1-4; TRBD1 is taken as the D call from the table, unchecked against the DNA. The CDR3 has 13 amino acids, counting both end residues. Germline V gene data show CDR1 as SNHLY and CDR2 as FYNNEI. CDR3 amino acids: CASSETTPGGVFL.

The sample holds one count of this clone. This chain connects TRBV27 to TRBJ2-7, with D possibly matching TRBD2 (5 bases). Germline loops: CDR1 MNHEY, CDR2 SMNVEV (reference sequence). This CDR3 comprises 16 residues. V was trimmed by 5 bases and J by 5 bases, leaving 22 bases between them. In nucleotides, the CDR3 is TGTGCCAGCAGTCCCCTTCCGGGGAGAGGTCGTAACGAGCAGTACTTC. This translates into CASSPLPGRGRNEQYF.

The chain is built from TRBV7-2 and TRBJ2-7; D is ambiguous. CDR1 and CDR2 from the germline V gene are SGHTA and FQGNSA. This CDR3 comprises 13 residues. Deletions cut 4 bases from V and 3 bases from J, with 10 bases between. Here the CDR3 reads CASSYEAGYEQYF. As DNA, the CDR3 is TGTGCCAGCAGCTACGAAGCTGGCTACGAGCAGTACTTC.

This clone came up a few times. Here the CDR3 DNA reads TGCGCCAGCAGCCGAGAGGGGGCCACAGATACGCAGTATTTT. This translates into CASSREGATDTQYF. V usage is TRBV4-1 and J usage is TRBJ2-3; TRBD1 agrees at 7 bases. J was trimmed by 2 bases and V by 4 bases; bases with no gene match: 3. Germline CDR1 is MGHRA and CDR2 is YSYEKL. The CDR3 contains 14 residues.

This chain joins TRBV27 and TRBJ2-7, with TRBD1 matching 8 bases. CDR3 length: 14 amino acids. J gave up 5 bases and V 8 bases, and 11 bases lay outside the gene matches. Germline CDR1 is MNHEY and CDR2 is SMNVEV (reference sequence). The CDR3 DNA reads TGTGCCAGCTCCCTCAGCAGGGGGCTGGACGAGCAGTACTTC. This translates into CASSLSRGLDEQYF.

The chain carries TRBV3-1 (or the pseudogene TRBV3-2) and TRBJ1-1; D remains unclear. V was pared by 1 base and J by 4 bases, with 10 bases between. The length of the CDR3 is 14 residues. Germline CDR1 and CDR2: LGHDT and YNNKEL (reference sequence). The CDR3 reads CASSQVGGVTEAFF. The CDR3 bases are TGTGCCAGCAGCCAAGTCGGTGGAGTCACTGAAGCTTTCTTT.

This chain connects TRBV10-1 to TRBJ2-3; D gene uncertain. The germline V gene has CDR1 WNHNN and CDR2 SYGVQD (reference sequence). The CDR3 totals 15 residues. With 0 bases removed from V and 4 bases from J, the gap between germline ends came to 11 bases. The CDR3 DNA follows: TGCGCCAGCAGTGAGTCGCGGAACTATCCAGATACGCAGTATTTT. Its translation: CASSESRNYPDTQYF.

This clone was recorded once. This sequence joins TRBV7-6 and TRBJ2-7; 7 nucleotides match TRBD1. V trimming: 4 bases; J trimming: 2 bases; junction bases outside the gene matches: 8. The CDR3 sequence is 15 residues long. Germline V gene data show CDR1 as SGHVS and CDR2 as FNYEAQ. The CDR3 sequence is CASSSLPGQTYEQYF. The DNA of the CDR3 is TGTGCCAGCAGCTCGCTTCCGGGACAGACCTACGAGCAGTACTTC.

The J gene is TRBJ1-4, the V gene TRBV6-1; D perhaps matches TRBD1 (6 bases). The V gene's germline CDR1 is MNHNS and CDR2 SASEGT. This CDR3 contains 17 residues. Trimming left V 4 bases short and J 8 bases short, with 23 bases between. The CDR3 here is CASSALDLDSFKEKLFF. The CDR3 DNA sequence: TGTGCCAGCAGTGCGCTGGACTTGGACAGCTTTAAGGAAAAACTGTTTTTT.

The rearrangement uses TRBV30 and TRBJ1-2, with TRBD1 identical over 7 bases. The CDR3 covers 13 residues. The germline CDR1 and CDR2 sequences are GTSNPN and SVGIG (reference sequence). Losses at the gene ends were 3 bases for V and 8 bases for J; bases not matched to a gene: 9. The CDR3 DNA sequence: TGTGCCTGGAGGACTTACAGGGGCGCGGGCTACACCTTC. The encoded protein is CAWRTYRGAGYTF.

Of note for this clone: Different DNA sequences within this sample yield the same CDR3. The V gene is TRBV3-1 (or the pseudogene TRBV3-2), the J gene TRBJ1-2; TRBD1 matches at 9 bases. The V segment lost 3 bases and the J segment 7 bases; nucleotides outside the gene matches: 6. CDR3 size: 14 residues. Germline V CDR1 and CDR2: LGHDT, YNNKEL (reference sequence). CDR3 region: CASSQGGQGSGYTF. In DNA form, the CDR3 reads TGTGCCAGCAGCCAGGGGGGACAGGGAAGTGGCTACACCTTC.

The chain is built from TRBV20-1 and TRBJ1-4; D not certain. The V end was cut by 3 bases, the J end by 8 bases, with 13 bases between. Germline assignment: CDR1 DFQATT and CDR2 SNEGSKA (reference sequence). The CDR3 spans 13 residues. CDR3 protein: CSASRRSGEKLFF. CDR3 coding DNA: TGCAGTGCTAGTAGGCGGAGCGGGGAAAAACTGTTTTTT.

Details on this clone: One end of the junction is discordant with germline, which a read error may explain. The chain carries TRBV18 and TRBJ1-1; D is ambiguous. Germline-derived CDR1 and CDR2 are KGHSH and LQKENI. The CDR3 sequence is 13 residues long. The CDR3: CVSSNQEGTEAFF. In nucleotides, the CDR3 is TGTGTCAGCTCAAACCAAGAGGGCACTGAAGCTTTCTTT.

This clone has only one observation. The V and J genes are TRBV7-3 and TRBJ2-7; D ambiguous. Germline CDR1 reads SGHTA; CDR2 reads FQGTGA. The CDR3 is 15 amino acids. Trimming shortened V by 2 bases and J by 0 bases, and 11 bases separated the two germline ends. The CDR3 DNA sequence: TGTGCCAGCAGCTTAGGCGGCCAGATCTCCTACGAGCAGTACTTC. This codes for CASSLGGQISYEQYF.

Notes on this clone: One junction end does not reproduce the germline sequence, and a read error may be involved. The genes are TRBV15 and TRBJ2-3, with D maybe TRBD2 (5 bases). The CDR3 totals 15 residues. Germline V lookup: CDR1 LNHNV, CDR2 YYDKDF (reference sequence). CDR3 coding DNA: TGTGCCACAAGCAAATCCGGGGTCTCGGGAGATACGCAGTATTTT. As protein: CATSKSGVSGDTQYF.

The rearrangement uses TRBV9 and TRBJ1-2, with TRBD1 matching over 11 bases. The germline V gene encodes CDR1 SGDLS and CDR2 YYNGEE. Trimming cost V 0 bases and J 5 bases; bases outside gene matches: 12. The CDR3 contains 18 residues. CDR3 nucleotide sequence: TGTGCCAGCAGCGTAGCTTCGGGACAGGGGGTTTTTTTATATGGCTACACCTTC. Translation: CASSVASGQGVFLYGYTF.